This record concerns one TCR beta chain sequence. The antigen remains unidentified. Cells designated naive CD8 were CD45RO-negative and were positively selected for CCR7, with terminally differentiated effector memory CD45RA+ cells excluded. This specimen belongs to a study of shared clonotypes between healthy human individuals. In the study overall: Researchers assigned three CD4 naive, three CD4 memory, two CD8 naive and one CD8 memory plate to each donor.

This CDR3 spans 13 amino acids. CDR1 MGHRA and CDR2 YSYEKL come from the germline V gene. Trimming pared 2 bases from V and 0 bases from J, leaving 4 bases between. The protocol was immunoSEQ multiplex PCR, while the TCRdb copy is restricted to in-frame clones and leaves out a portion. The data hold 1.5 million to 2.5 million clones, with approximately 95% observed a single time. The study's findings and limits: A small donor pool kept down the genetic and exposure-history diversity that was represented. Compared with memory subsets, naive subsets generally had larger estimated richness.

This rearrangement joins TRBV4-1 to TRBJ1-1; D gene ambiguous. The receptor's source is a man younger than 35 in good health. Sequencing used naive CD8+ T cells sorted from blood. CDR3 sequence (DNA): TGCGCCAGCAGCCAACCCATGAACACTGAAGCTTTCTTT. Residues: CASSQPMNTEAFF.